The 16 T cell receptor beta chains below all came from one sample that was sequenced in a study of T cells after yellow fever vaccination. In TCRdb, the 5' RACE reads were re-called with MiXCR into one record per CDR3 protein. The sample holds around 550,000 distinct CDR3 sequences, over 15% seen once. This sample comprised PBMCs, obtained 15 days after the yellow fever booster vaccination. Receptors were obtained from a young man who received the YFV17D yellow fever vaccine.

A few counts support this clonotype. V and J are TRBV5-1 and TRBJ2-1, with 7 bases identical to TRBD2. The CDR3 loop spans 14 amino acids. Germline V lookup: CDR1 SGHRS, CDR2 YFSETQ. V trimming: 4 bases; J trimming: 4 bases; junction bases outside the gene matches: 5. CDR3 nucleotide sequence: TGCGCCAGCAGCGGCGGGACTAATTACAATGAGCAGTTCTTC. Its protein product is CASSGGTNYNEQFF.

This sequence joins TRBV4-1 and TRBJ2-3; TRBD2 matches 9 bases. There are 23 residues in the CDR3. Trimming cost V 1 base and J 2 bases; bases outside gene matches: 25. Germline CDR1 reads MGHRA; CDR2 reads YSYEKL. The CDR3 DNA sequence: TGCGCCAGCAGCCAAGCTCGGGGGCGCCTGTGGGAGCGGGAGGCAGGGGACACAGATACGCAGTATTTT. It yields the protein CASSQARGRLWEREAGDTDTQYF.

This chain uses TRBV5-1 with TRBJ2-3, with 7 bases that match TRBD2. Trimming removed 7 bases from V and 2 bases from J; junction bases left unmatched: 16. The CDR3 has 17 residues. Germline CDR1 is SGHRS and CDR2 is YFSETQ. As DNA, the CDR3 is TGCGCCAGCTCCCAACTCCTAGCGGAAATATCCACAGATACGCAGTATTTT. It codes for CASSQLLAEISTDTQYF.

The rearrangement links TRBV25-1 to TRBJ2-1; D is ambiguous. In germline, CDR1 is MGHDK, CDR2 SYGVNS. Trimming removed 3 bases at V and 3 bases at J, with 18 bases between. The CDR3 has 17 amino acids. CDR3 amino acids: CASSEYFTLAGYNEQFF. CDR3 DNA: TGTGCCAGCAGTGAGTACTTCACTCTGGCCGGCTACAATGAGCAGTTCTTC.

The chain recombines TRBV29-1 with TRBJ1-1; TRBD1 agrees at 7 bases. V lost 8 bases and J lost 4; bases outside the gene matches: 10. Germline values: CDR1 SQVTM, CDR2 ANQGSEA. This CDR3 region has 13 residues. CDR3 DNA: TGCAGCATTTCAGGGGGGGATGGCACTGAAGCTTTCTTT. It specifies CSISGGDGTEAFF.

A few counts support this clonotype. The chain carries TRBV5-6 and TRBJ2-7; 10 positions match TRBD1. Germline CDR1 reads SGHDT; CDR2 reads YYEEEE. This CDR3 is 15 amino acids long. J lost 6 bases, V lost 2 bases, and 8 bases had no gene match. The CDR3 here is CASSFPGQGMSEQYF. DNA of the CDR3: TGTGCCAGCAGCTTTCCGGGACAGGGGATGTCCGAGCAGTACTTC.

The rearrangement uses TRBV5-1 and TRBJ1-4; tentative D call: TRBD1 (6 bases). The CDR3 has 16 amino acids. V was clipped by 3 bases and J by 3 bases, with 15 bases between them. Germline CDR1 reads SGHRS; CDR2 reads YFSETQ. The CDR3 nucleotides read TGCGCCAGCAGCTCGGGACGGACAGACCCTAATGAAAAACTGTTTTTT. It yields the protein CASSSGRTDPNEKLFF.

This clonotype has just a few counts. The chain links TRBV29-1 to TRBJ2-1; D unresolved. V was clipped by 7 bases and J by 4 bases, with 8 bases between them. Germline V gives CDR1 SQVTM, CDR2 ANQGSEA. The CDR3 has 11 residues. CDR3 protein: CSAGPYNEQFF. Here the CDR3 DNA reads TGCAGCGCTGGGCCTTACAATGAGCAGTTCTTC.

The chain carries TRBV29-1 and TRBJ2-1; D gene uncertain. Germline V gene sequence: CDR1 SQVTM, CDR2 ANQGSEA. V lost 4 bases and J lost 7, with 14 bases in between. The CDR3 covers 13 residues. The chain's CDR3 is CSVALLFGNEQFF. The CDR3 DNA is TGCAGCGTTGCCCTTTTGTTTGGAAATGAGCAGTTCTTC.

This chain connects TRBV10-3 to TRBJ2-3; D is ambiguous. CDR1 and CDR2 (germline): ENHRY, SYGVKD. V lost 2 bases to trimming and J lost 6 bases, with 9 bases between them. CDR3 size: 13 residues. The CDR3 spells CAISEKFGDTQYF. The CDR3 DNA reads as TGTGCCATCAGTGAGAAATTCGGGGATACGCAGTATTTT.

V is TRBV24-1 and J is TRBJ2-3, with 7 bases aligning to TRBD1. The ends lost 7 bases at V and 3 bases at J; junction bases unmatched: 6. CDR3 length: 14 amino acids. The germline gives CDR1 KGHDR, CDR2 SFDVKD. The CDR3: CATSQRQGTDTQYF. Here the CDR3 DNA reads TGTGCCACCAGCCAAAGACAGGGAACAGATACGCAGTATTTT.

This clonotype was counted many times. This rearrangement joins TRBV20-1 to TRBJ2-3, with D perhaps TRBD2 (5 bases). Germline CDR1 reads DFQATT; CDR2 reads SNEGSKA (reference sequence). Trimming removed 3 bases at V and 2 bases at J, with 9 bases between. This CDR3 spans 13 amino acids. CDR3 sequence reads: CSASRGDTDTQYF. The CDR3 nucleotides are TGCAGTGCTAGTCGGGGAGACACAGATACGCAGTATTTT.

A single count supports this clonotype. The chain links TRBV7-7 to TRBJ2-1; no clear D gene. V gave up 3 bases and J gave up 6 bases, with 9 bases separating them. Germline assignment: CDR1 SSHAT and CDR2 FNYEAQ (reference sequence). The CDR3 runs 13 residues. CDR3 loop: CASSLESANEQFF. For the CDR3, the DNA is TGTGCCAGCAGCTTGGAATCAGCCAATGAGCAGTTCTTC.

This clonotype was observed a few times. Compared with germline, one end of the junction differs, possibly owing to a read error. The chain uses TRBV7-2 and TRBJ2-4, with 8 bases matching TRBD1. The germline gives CDR1 SGHTA, CDR2 FQGNSA. This CDR3 is built from 12 residues. CDR3 residues: CASSLQGEQGVF. The CDR3 DNA is TGTGCCAGCAGCTTACAGGGGGAACAGGGGGTGTTC.

The chain couples TRBV20-1 to TRBJ1-2; D is undetermined. The CDR3 runs 12 residues. CDR1 is DFQATT, CDR2 SNEGSKA, per germline (reference sequence). The CDR3 protein is CRPADGPYGYTF. The CDR3 region has the DNA TGCAGACCTGCCGACGGCCCATATGGCTACACCTTC.

This clonotype came up a few times. The chain combines TRBV29-1 with TRBJ2-3; 10 bases agree with TRBD2. CDR1 and CDR2 from the germline V gene are SQVTM and ANQGSEA. The length of the CDR3 is 13 residues. The V gene end was trimmed by 7 bases and the J gene end by 3 bases; junction bases not matched to a gene: 4. The chain's CDR3 is CSERSGRTDTQYF. The CDR3 nucleotides read TGCAGCGAACGTAGCGGGAGGACAGATACGCAGTATTTT.